This T cell receptor (beta chain) was observed in a study of T cell repertoires in cytomegalovirus infection. Overall study: Recently identified HLA-C-restricted CMV epitopes were used, and well-studied HLA-B-restricted CMV epitopes were used as well. From public TCR beta signatures came an indication of both CMV infection and matching HLA type.

With regard to this clonotype: Its antigen is currently unknown.

Trimming stripped 5 bases from V and 1 base from J, with 14 bases between. Germline V gene lookup returns CDR1 SGHTA and CDR2 FQGNSA. This CDR3 has 15 residues. Study-wide points: Frequencies of public TCR beta families were cumulated, and this identified carriers of CMV plus the relevant HLA. In two of eight donors, the top clonotype was HLA-C-restricted CMV-specific.

MiXCR, applied by TCRdb to the reads, yields one record per CDR3 protein. Of 700,000 to 850,000 distinct CDR3 sequences listed, less than 35% were seen once; the top ten hold approximately 13%. The material was cultured CD8+ T cells from PBMCs, obtained from culture after CMV antigen stimulation. The TCR originated in a human donor in good health (CMV status not recorded). Some clones in this sample may be carry-over from other donors' samples. J is TRBJ1-1 and V is TRBV7-2; tentative D call: TRBD1 (5 bases). CDR3 in amino acids: CASSQSGAGNTEAFF. The CDR3 DNA is TGTGCCAGCAGCCAGTCTGGGGCGGGGAACACTGAAGCTTTCTTT.